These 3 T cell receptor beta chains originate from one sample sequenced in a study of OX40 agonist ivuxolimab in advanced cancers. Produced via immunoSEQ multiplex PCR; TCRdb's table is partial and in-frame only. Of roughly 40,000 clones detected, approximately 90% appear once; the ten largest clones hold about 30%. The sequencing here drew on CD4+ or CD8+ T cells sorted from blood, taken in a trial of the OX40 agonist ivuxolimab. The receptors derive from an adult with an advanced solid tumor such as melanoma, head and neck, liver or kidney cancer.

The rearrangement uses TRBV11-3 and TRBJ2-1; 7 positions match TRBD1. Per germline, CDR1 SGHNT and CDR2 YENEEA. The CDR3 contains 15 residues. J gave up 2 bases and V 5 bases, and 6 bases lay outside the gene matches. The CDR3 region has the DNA TGTGCCAGCAGCATCACAGGGGTACCCTACAATGAGCAGTTCTTC. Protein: CASSITGVPYNEQFF.

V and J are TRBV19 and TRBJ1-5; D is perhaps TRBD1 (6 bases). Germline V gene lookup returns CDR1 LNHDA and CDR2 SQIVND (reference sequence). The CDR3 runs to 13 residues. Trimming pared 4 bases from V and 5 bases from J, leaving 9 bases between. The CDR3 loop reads CASSNQGYQPQHF. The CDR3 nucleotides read TGTGCCAGTAGTAATCAGGGGTATCAGCCCCAGCATTTT.

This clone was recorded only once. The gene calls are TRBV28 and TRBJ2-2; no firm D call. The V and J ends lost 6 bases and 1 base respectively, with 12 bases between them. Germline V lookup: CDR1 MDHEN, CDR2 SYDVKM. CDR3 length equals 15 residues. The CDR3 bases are TGTGCCAGCAGCTTCCGACCCTTGAACACCGGGGAGCTGTTTTTT. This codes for CASSFRPLNTGELFF.